Below are 28 T cell receptor beta chains sequenced from a single sample in a study of blood T cell repertoires in COVID-19. Sequencing was performed with immunoSEQ multiplex PCR; in TCRdb, only in-frame clones are kept and a portion is missing. Here the sample spans about 63,000 clones, approximately 80% being singletons. Specimen: peripheral blood. These receptors all stem from a man between 60 and 75 years old with COVID-19, enrolled during active disease.

This clone showed up just once. The chain has TRBV12-2 and TRBJ2-7; the tabulated D call, TRBD2, remains unverified against the DNA. TRBV12-2 represents a pseudogene. The CDR3 has 18 amino acids. The CDR3, as DNA: TGTGCAAGTCGCTCCCTCTCGACTAGCGGGAAGTACACCTACGAGCAGTACTTC. It is translated as CASRSLSTSGKYTYEQYF.

This sequence joins TRBV7-9 and TRBJ1-2, with a tentative D call TRBD1 (5 bases). The V end lost 5 bases, the J end lost 3 bases, and 16 bases lay between the germline ends. CDR1 SEHNR and CDR2 FQNEAQ come from the germline V gene (reference sequence). The CDR3 is made up of 15 amino acids. The CDR3 coding sequence is TGTGCCAGCAGCCGGGGGGACGGCGCCTACTATGGCTACACCTTC. Translating it yields CASSRGDGAYYGYTF.

This chain links TRBV6-5 with TRBJ2-1, with a tentative D call TRBD2 (6 bases). V shed 2 bases and J shed 5 bases, with 10 bases lying between them. CDR1 MNHEY and CDR2 SVGAGI come from the germline V gene. CDR3 length equals 14 residues. CDR3 sequence: CASSYDGSNNEQFF. DNA for the CDR3: TGTGCCAGCAGTTACGACGGGAGCAACAATGAGCAGTTCTTC.

V is TRBV7-9 and J is TRBJ1-6, with a weak D call TRBD1 (5 bases). Germline V gives CDR1 SEHNR, CDR2 FQNEAQ (reference sequence). This CDR3 contains 15 residues. Trimming removed 4 bases from V and 0 bases from J, with 7 bases in between. Written as DNA, the CDR3 is TGTGCCAGCAGCTCAGGGTCCTCCTATAATTCACCCCTCCACTTT. Amino acids: CASSSGSSYNSPLHF.

The chain uses TRBV3-1 (or the pseudogene TRBV3-2) and TRBJ2-7; possible D gene TRBD2, 5 bases. The CDR3 has 14 residues. Germline V lookup: CDR1 LGHDT, CDR2 YNNKEL (reference sequence). The ends were cut back, 0 bases at V and 2 bases at J, with 8 bases in the middle. CDR3: CASSQDEGAYEQYF. The CDR3 nucleotides are TGTGCCAGCAGCCAAGACGAGGGAGCCTACGAGCAGTACTTC.

The chain employs TRBV2 and TRBJ2-5; tentatively, D is TRBD2 (6 bases). Germline V gives CDR1 SNHLY, CDR2 FYNNEI. The CDR3 has 13 residues. Trimming stripped 4 bases from V and 5 bases from J, with 11 bases between. Here the CDR3 reads CASSVRRDETQYF. CDR3 sequence (DNA): TGTGCCAGCAGTGTGAGGAGGGATGAGACCCAGTACTTC. The variable domain in full, completed from reference TRBV2 and TRBJ2-5, reads EPEVTQTPSHQVTQMGQEVILRCVPISNHLYFYWYRQILGQKVEFLVSFYNNEISEKSEIFDDQFSVERPDGSNFTLKIRSTKLEDSAMYFCASSVRRDETQYFGPGTRLLVL.

The rearrangement uses TRBV3-1 (or the pseudogene TRBV3-2) and TRBJ2-1; D gene ambiguous. The CDR3 is 16 amino acids. The germline V gene encodes CDR1 LGHDT and CDR2 YNNKEL (reference sequence). V gave up 4 bases and J gave up 0 bases, with 13 bases separating them. CDR3 residues: CASSLSYAYSYNEQFF. Written as DNA, the CDR3 is TGTGCCAGCAGCCTTTCGTACGCCTACTCCTACAATGAGCAGTTCTTC.

This chain connects TRBV5-1 to TRBJ2-3; maybe TRBD2 (5 bases). The germline gives CDR1 SGHRS, CDR2 YFSETQ. The V end lost 4 bases, the J end lost 2 bases, and 14 bases lay between the germline ends. This CDR3 contains 15 residues. The CDR3 bases are TGCGCCAGCAGCCGTGGAGCGGCTAACACAGATACGCAGTATTTT. Its protein is CASSRGAANTDTQYF.

Judged by abundance, this clone is medium-sized. The chain couples TRBV2 to TRBJ2-5; 10 bases match TRBD2. Looked up from germline, CDR1 is SNHLY and CDR2 is FYNNEI. Unmatched junction bases numbered 9, after V lost 7 bases and J lost 1 base. This CDR3 region has 16 residues. CDR3 nucleotide sequence: TGTGCCAGCATGGGGGCTAGCGGGAGCTTCCAAGAGACCCAGTACTTC. It codes for CASMGASGSFQETQYF. Filled out from reference TRBV2 and TRBJ2-5, the complete variable domain reads EPEVTQTPSHQVTQMGQEVILRCVPISNHLYFYWYRQILGQKVEFLVSFYNNEISEKSEIFDDQFSVERPDGSNFTLKIRSTKLEDSAMYFCASMGASGSFQETQYFGPGTRLLVL.

This clone came up once. The CDR3 DNA is TGCGCCAGCAGCTTAGACAGGGGCACTGAAGCTTTCTTT. Translating gives CASSLDRGTEAFF. The V and J genes are TRBV5-1 and TRBJ1-1, with 8 bases lining up with TRBD1. The V segment lost 2 bases and the J segment 4 bases; nucleotides outside the gene matches: 1. Germline CDR1 reads SGHRS; CDR2 reads YFSETQ. The CDR3 has 13 amino acids.

V gene TRBV27 combines with J gene TRBJ1-2; TRBD1 is a possible D gene (5 bases). Germline lookup yields CDR1 MNHEY and CDR2 SMNVEV (reference sequence). Trimming left V 6 bases short and J 3 bases short, with 20 bases between. The CDR3 is 16 residues long. The CDR3 loop reads CASRPRGGKNHYGYTF. DNA for the CDR3: TGTGCCAGCAGACCACGGGGCGGGAAGAACCACTATGGCTACACCTTC.

This chain links TRBV19 with TRBJ1-1; no clear D. Between the trimmed V and J ends, which lost 6 bases and 1 base, there was a span of 9 bases. CDR3 length: 13 residues. Germline values: CDR1 LNHDA, CDR2 SQIVND (reference sequence). The DNA of the CDR3 is TGTGCCAGTAGCAGCGGGAGGAACACTGAAGCTTTCTTT. Protein: CASSSGRNTEAFF. Full variable domain (remainder filled in from reference TRBV19 and TRBJ1-1): DGGITQSPKYLFRKEGQNVTLSCEQNLNHDAMYWYRQDPGQGLRLIYYSQIVNDFQKGDIAEGYSVSREKKESFPLTVTSAQKNPTAFYLCASSSGRNTEAFFGQGTRLTVV.

This clone appeared a single time. The chain is built from TRBV30 and TRBJ1-1, with D perhaps matching TRBD1 (6 bases). Trimming removed 0 bases from V and 3 bases from J, with 14 bases in between. The germline CDR1 and CDR2 sequences are GTSNPN and SVGIG (reference sequence). The CDR3 totals 15 residues. The CDR3 reads CAWSVQAGAYTEAFF. CDR3 sequence (DNA): TGTGCCTGGAGTGTACAGGCAGGGGCCTACACTGAAGCTTTCTTT.

J is TRBJ2-1 and V is TRBV9; 16 bases agree with TRBD2. CDR3 length: 18 residues. The ends lost 2 bases at V and 2 bases at J; junction bases unmatched: 4. Germline loops: CDR1 SGDLS, CDR2 YYNGEE. This CDR3 is CASSVGLAGGPPYNEQFF. CDR3 in DNA: TGTGCCAGCAGCGTGGGACTAGCGGGAGGGCCCCCCTACAATGAGCAGTTCTTC.

The gene calls are TRBV15 and TRBJ2-1, with TRBD1 matching over 7 bases. This CDR3 comprises 15 residues. Trimming cost V 6 bases and J 3 bases; bases outside gene matches: 8. CDR1 is LNHNV, CDR2 YYDKDF, per germline (reference sequence). CDR3 sequence (DNA): TGTGCCACCAGTTATGGACAGGAGAGCTACAATGAGCAGTTCTTC. As protein: CATSYGQESYNEQFF.

This clone was seen ten or more times. One end of the junction is discordant with germline, which a read error may explain. This sample also contains other DNA sequences that code for the same CDR3. The CDR3 nucleotides are TGTGCCAGCTGCTTGGGCGGGGGGGGGAGGGCCCTCCCTGGGTATTTT. Its translation: CASCLGGGGRALPGYF. V and J are TRBV5-5 and TRBJ2-3; 9 positions agree with TRBD2. There are 16 residues in the CDR3. Germline V gene data show CDR1 as SGHKS and CDR2 as YYEKEE (reference sequence).

The V and J genes are TRBV5-1 and TRBJ2-3; 10 bases match TRBD2. CDR1 is SGHRS, CDR2 YFSETQ, per germline. The CDR3 extends over 15 amino acids. J lost 5 bases, V lost 4 bases, and 7 bases had no gene match. CDR3 DNA sequence: TGCGCCAGCAGCCTAAGCGGGGGGGAAGGAGATACGCAGTATTTT. Translating gives CASSLSGGEGDTQYF.

This clone was found a few times. V is TRBV29-1 and J is TRBJ1-5, with 11 bases lining up with TRBD1. Looked up from germline, CDR1 is SQVTM and CDR2 is ANQGSEA. Trimming cost V 5 bases and J 3 bases; bases outside gene matches: 3. The CDR3 is made up of 14 amino acids. In DNA form, the CDR3 reads TGCAGCGTTCGGACAGGGGGCATCAATCAGCCCCAGCATTTT. Its translation: CSVRTGGINQPQHF.

This chain uses TRBV5-6 with TRBJ2-7; 13 bases are shared with TRBD2. The ends lost 2 bases at V and 7 bases at J; junction bases unmatched: 6. CDR3 length equals 15 residues. The V gene's germline CDR1 is SGHDT and CDR2 YYEEEE. The CDR3 DNA sequence: TGTGCCAGCAGCTTTGGACTAGCGGGAGTCGTTGAGCAGTACTTC. Translating gives CASSFGLAGVVEQYF. Filled out from reference TRBV5-6 and TRBJ2-7, the complete variable domain reads DAGVTQSPTHLIKTRGQQVTLRCSPKSGHDTVSWYQQALGQGPQFIFQYYEEEERQRGNFPDRFSGHQFPNYSSELNVNALLLGDSALYLCASSFGLAGVVEQYFGPGTRLTVT.

The chain combines TRBV6-9 with TRBJ1-5; the match to TRBD1 covers 9 bases. CDR1 and CDR2 from the germline V gene are MNHGY and SVAAGI. The CDR3 totals 15 residues. V lost 6 bases and J lost 5; bases outside the gene matches: 8. Here the CDR3 DNA reads TGTGCCAGCAGGCTGGGACAGGGAAGCGATCAGCCCCAGCATTTT. Translation gives CASRLGQGSDQPQHF.

This clone appeared a single time. The rearrangement uses TRBV7-8 and TRBJ2-5; D not resolved. Germline values: CDR1 SGHVS, CDR2 FQNEAQ. Trimming pared 5 bases from V and 3 bases from J, leaving 7 bases between. The CDR3 has 12 residues. CDR3 DNA: TGTGCCAGCAGCGCCGCTAAAGAGACCCAGTACTTC. Its protein is CASSAAKETQYF.

The chain is built from TRBV5-5 and TRBJ2-7; 9 bases fit TRBD1. V lost 3 bases and J lost 3; bases outside the gene matches: 7. Germline V CDR1 and CDR2: SGHKS, YYEKEE (reference sequence). This CDR3 has 15 residues. The CDR3 is CASSWTGTGYYEQYF. The CDR3 DNA reads TGTGCCAGCAGCTGGACCGGGACAGGGTACTACGAGCAGTACTTC.

The chain carries TRBV6-5 and TRBJ2-7, with a weak D call TRBD2 (7 bases). V lost 0 bases, J lost 2 bases, and 14 bases lay in between. Per germline, CDR1 MNHEY and CDR2 SVGAGI. The length of the CDR3 is 16 residues. The CDR3 region has the DNA TGTGCCAGCAGTTACTCCGTCGGGGGGCAAGCCTACGAGCAGTACTTC. Residues: CASSYSVGGQAYEQYF.

This clone was detected only once. This chain connects TRBV7-2 to TRBJ1-5; 7 bases are a match to TRBD1. Germline lookup yields CDR1 SGHTA and CDR2 FQGNSA. With 5 bases clipped from V and 5 bases from J, the junction kept 9 bases outside the gene matches. CDR3 length: 15 amino acids. This chain's CDR3 is CASSAGTANYQPQHF. Here the CDR3 DNA reads TGTGCCAGCAGCGCCGGGACAGCGAACTATCAGCCCCAGCATTTT.

The chain uses TRBV7-8 and TRBJ2-1, with 9 bases lining up with TRBD1. After removal of 6 bases from V and 6 bases from J, the junction contained 9 bases not matched to a gene. The CDR3 length is 15 residues. Germline CDR1 SGHVS, CDR2 FQNEAQ. In DNA form, the CDR3 reads TGTGCCAGCAGAATAGGGACAGGGCCTGTCAATGAGCAGTTCTTC. Translated, it gives CASRIGTGPVNEQFF.

The CDR3 nucleotides are TGTGCCAGCAGTTTTACCGCCCACAGGGAAGACGAGCAGTACTTC. This codes for CASSFTAHREDEQYF. This chain joins TRBV6-5 and TRBJ2-7, with D perhaps matching TRBD1 (6 bases). The CDR3 extends over 15 amino acids. Trimming shortened V by 4 bases and J by 5 bases, and 18 bases separated the two germline ends. Looked up from germline, CDR1 is MNHEY and CDR2 is SVGAGI.

This clone was seen a single time. The chain uses TRBV19 and TRBJ2-2, with 8 positions matching TRBD1. Per germline, CDR1 LNHDA and CDR2 SQIVND (reference sequence). V lost 7 bases and J lost 8; bases outside the gene matches: 12. CDR3 length: 15 residues. CDR3 in DNA: TGTGCCAGTACCCCTCGGGACAGGATAGCAGGGGAGCTGTTTTTT. It specifies CASTPRDRIAGELFF.

The V gene is TRBV6-5, the J gene TRBJ1-5; 11 nucleotides match TRBD1. Germline CDR1 reads MNHEY; CDR2 reads SVGAGI. This CDR3 comprises 14 residues. The V and J ends lost 10 bases and 1 base, in that order; junction bases with no gene match: 3. CDR3 region: CATRTGGSNQPQHF. The DNA of the CDR3 is TGTGCCACTCGGACAGGGGGCAGCAATCAGCCCCAGCATTTT.